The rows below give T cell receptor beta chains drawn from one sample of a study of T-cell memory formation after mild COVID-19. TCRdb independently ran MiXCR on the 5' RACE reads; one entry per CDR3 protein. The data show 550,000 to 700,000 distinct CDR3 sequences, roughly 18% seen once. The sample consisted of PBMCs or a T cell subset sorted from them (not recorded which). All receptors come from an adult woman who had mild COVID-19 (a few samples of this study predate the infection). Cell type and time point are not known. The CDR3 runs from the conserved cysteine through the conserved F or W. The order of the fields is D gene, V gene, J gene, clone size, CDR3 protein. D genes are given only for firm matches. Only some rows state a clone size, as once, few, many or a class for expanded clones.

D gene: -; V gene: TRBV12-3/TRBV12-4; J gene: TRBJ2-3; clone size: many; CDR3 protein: CASSEAGDTQYF
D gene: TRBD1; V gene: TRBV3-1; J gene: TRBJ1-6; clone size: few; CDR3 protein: CASSPQGARSPLHF
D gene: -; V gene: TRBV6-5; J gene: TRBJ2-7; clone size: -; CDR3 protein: CASSHGQFYEQYF
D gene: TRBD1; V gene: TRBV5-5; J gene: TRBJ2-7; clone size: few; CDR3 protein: CASSTDRGRGEQYF
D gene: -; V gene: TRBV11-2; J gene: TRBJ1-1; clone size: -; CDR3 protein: CASSLRQGNAEAFF
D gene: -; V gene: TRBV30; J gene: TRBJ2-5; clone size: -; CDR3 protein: CAWTRLQETQYF
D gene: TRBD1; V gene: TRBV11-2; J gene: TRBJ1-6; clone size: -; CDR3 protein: CASSFPGQSLHF
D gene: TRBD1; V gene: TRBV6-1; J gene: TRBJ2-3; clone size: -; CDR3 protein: CASSRTGTRVDTQYF
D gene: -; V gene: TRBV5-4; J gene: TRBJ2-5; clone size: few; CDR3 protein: CASSLALTGKETQYF
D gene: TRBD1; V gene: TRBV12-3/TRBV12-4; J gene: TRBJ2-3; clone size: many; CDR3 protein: CASSLITGGTDTQYF
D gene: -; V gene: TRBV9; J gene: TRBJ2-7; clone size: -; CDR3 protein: CASSPTGTTYEQYF
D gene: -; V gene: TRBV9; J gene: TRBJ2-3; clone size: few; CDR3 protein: CASSPKQGGSTDTQYF
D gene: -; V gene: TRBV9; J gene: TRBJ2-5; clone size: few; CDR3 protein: CASSVGIQETQYF
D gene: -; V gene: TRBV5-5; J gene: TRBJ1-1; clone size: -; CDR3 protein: CASRVPGQLNTEAFF
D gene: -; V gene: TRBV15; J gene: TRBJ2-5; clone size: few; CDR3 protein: CATSRDLSQETQYF
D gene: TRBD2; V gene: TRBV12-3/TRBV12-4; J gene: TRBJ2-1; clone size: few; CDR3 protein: CATRGTTDYNEQFF
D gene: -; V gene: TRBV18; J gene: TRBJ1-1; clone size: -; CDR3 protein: CASSPSPNTEAFF
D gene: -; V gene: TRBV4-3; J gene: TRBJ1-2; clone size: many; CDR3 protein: CASSQKAYGNPVHYGYTF
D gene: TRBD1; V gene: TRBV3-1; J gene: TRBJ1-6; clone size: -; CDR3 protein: CASSTGQGDSPLHF
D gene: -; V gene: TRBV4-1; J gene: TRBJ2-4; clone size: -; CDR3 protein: CASSQGRLAKNIQYF
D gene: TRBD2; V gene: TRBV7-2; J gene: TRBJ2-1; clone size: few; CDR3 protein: CASSRTSGGAKGNEQFF
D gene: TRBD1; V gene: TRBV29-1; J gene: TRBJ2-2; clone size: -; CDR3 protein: CSASGQGKGYGVTGELFF
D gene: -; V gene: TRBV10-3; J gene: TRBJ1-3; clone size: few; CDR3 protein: CATHDSGNTIYF
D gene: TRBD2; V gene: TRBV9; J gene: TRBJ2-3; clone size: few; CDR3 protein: CASSVTSGTDTQYF
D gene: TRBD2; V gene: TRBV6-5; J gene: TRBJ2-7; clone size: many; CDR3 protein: CASSHGTSAAGLQYF
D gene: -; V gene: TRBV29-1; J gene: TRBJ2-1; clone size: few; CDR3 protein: CSVGGSSYNEQFF
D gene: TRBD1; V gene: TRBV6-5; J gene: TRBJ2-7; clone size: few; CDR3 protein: CASSYTSGQGNHEQYF
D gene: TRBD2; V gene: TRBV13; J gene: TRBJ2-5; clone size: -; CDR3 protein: CASSLPSTSSETQYF
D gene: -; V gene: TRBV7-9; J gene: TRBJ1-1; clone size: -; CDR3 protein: CASSRPLSDLNTEAFF
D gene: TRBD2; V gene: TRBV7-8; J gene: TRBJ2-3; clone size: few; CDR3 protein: CASGTTGGADTQYF
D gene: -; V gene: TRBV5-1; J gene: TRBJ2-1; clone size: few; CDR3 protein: CASSLNVGSSYNEQFF
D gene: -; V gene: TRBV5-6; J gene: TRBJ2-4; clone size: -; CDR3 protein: CASSLLGEKNIQYF
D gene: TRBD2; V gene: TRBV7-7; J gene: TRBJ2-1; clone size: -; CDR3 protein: CASSLGLAGPTNEQFF
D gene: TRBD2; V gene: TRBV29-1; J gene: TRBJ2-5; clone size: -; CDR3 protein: CSVGLGGETQYF
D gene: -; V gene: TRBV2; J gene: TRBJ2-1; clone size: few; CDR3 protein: CASSETGLEYNEQFF
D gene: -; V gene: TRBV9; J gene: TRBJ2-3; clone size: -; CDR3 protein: CASSVGLTDTQYF
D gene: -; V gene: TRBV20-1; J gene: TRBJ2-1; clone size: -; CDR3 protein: CSAALRLAYNEQFF
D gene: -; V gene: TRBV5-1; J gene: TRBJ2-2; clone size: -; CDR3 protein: CASSFQTGSHTGELFF
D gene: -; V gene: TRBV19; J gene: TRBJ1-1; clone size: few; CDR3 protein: CASTSGGRMNTEAFF
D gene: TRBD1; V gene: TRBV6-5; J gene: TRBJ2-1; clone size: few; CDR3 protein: CASTRDRESNEQFF
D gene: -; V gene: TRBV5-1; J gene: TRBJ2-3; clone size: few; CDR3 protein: CASSLDVASTDTQYF
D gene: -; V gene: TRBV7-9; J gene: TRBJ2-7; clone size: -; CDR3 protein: CASSPKGSYEQYF
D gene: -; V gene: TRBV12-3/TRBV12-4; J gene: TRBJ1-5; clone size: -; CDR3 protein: CASRAQGGGQPQHF